The 30 T cell receptor beta chains given below trace back to one sample, sequenced in a study of regulatory T cells in long-lasting Graves disease (dated by TCRdb to the early 2020s). Libraries were built with multiplex PCR. Sequenced using an Illumina HiSeq 4000. To build TCR beta libraries, CDR3 regions were amplified by Arm-PCR using iRepertoire HTBI primers. Using fastp at Q25 and MiXCR, TCRdb reprocessed the public reads and kept productive beta chains. Duplicate CDR3 protein sequences are folded into a single record with the most common DNA and genes. The sample has 350,000 to 450,000 distinct CDR3 sequences on record, around 21% of them singletons. The ten largest make up around 20% of the sample. Per the publication, the time point label means: persistent/refractory GD, antithyroid drugs over 5 years with positive TRAb. For both TCR sequencing and RNA sequencing, RNA was extracted from PBMCs in TRIzol.

The sequencing used peripheral blood mononuclear cells (PBMCs), collected when the disease was refractory, from a patient treated with antithyroid drugs. The origin of the receptors is a female donor with Graves disease.

The J gene is TRBJ1-1, the V gene TRBV18; D is unresolved. V was clipped by 6 bases and J by 4 bases, with 21 bases between them. CDR1 and CDR2 from the germline V gene are KGHSH and LQKENI. This CDR3 is 16 amino acids long. CDR3 nucleotide sequence: TGTGCCAGCTCTCTCACCCAACCAGGTTCAGTCACTGAAGCTTTCTTT. Amino acid sequence: CASSLTQPGSVTEAFF.

V usage is TRBV12-3 or TRBV12-4 and J usage is TRBJ2-3; TRBD1 matches 12 bases. V shed 3 bases, J shed 4 bases, and the junction held 2 bases outside the gene matches. The length of the CDR3 is 15 residues. The CDR3 DNA sequence: TGTGCCAGCAGTTTGGGACAGGGGGCCCCAGATACGCAGTATTTT. Its protein product is CASSLGQGAPDTQYF.

This clonotype was seen only a few times. The rearrangement joins TRBV9 to TRBJ1-2; D perhaps matches TRBD1 (6 bases). Trimming pared 2 bases from V and 5 bases from J, leaving 10 bases between. Germline loops: CDR1 SGDLS, CDR2 YYNGEE. The CDR3 length is 13 residues. The CDR3 bases are TGTGCCAGCAGCGTCGGACAGACATATGGCTACACCTTC. This gives the protein CASSVGQTYGYTF.

The genes are TRBV27 and TRBJ1-6, with D perhaps matching TRBD1 (6 bases). Trimming took off 3 bases at V and 10 bases at J, with 16 bases between the two ends. Germline CDR1 reads MNHEY; CDR2 reads SMNVEV (reference sequence). The CDR3 consists of 15 residues. CDR3 region: CASSLGRGDLSPLHF. The CDR3 bases are TGTGCCAGCAGTTTGGGCAGGGGTGACCTCTCACCCCTCCACTTT.

The rearrangement uses TRBV20-1 and TRBJ2-5, with D unresolved. This CDR3 has 14 residues. Germline V CDR1 and CDR2: DFQATT, SNEGSKA (reference sequence). V was cut by 5 bases and J by 7 bases, with 20 bases left in between. CDR3 sequence reads: CSAFRAGPLGTQYF. The CDR3 DNA follows: TGCAGTGCTTTCAGAGCAGGACCTTTGGGGACCCAGTACTTC.

This clonotype was picked up a small number of times. This sequence joins TRBV10-3 and TRBJ1-3; no definite D call. The V end lost 6 bases, the J end lost 3 bases, and 3 bases lay between the germline ends. This CDR3 is built from 11 residues. The germline V gene encodes CDR1 ENHRY and CDR2 SYGVKD. CDR3 amino acids: CAISRGNTIYF. CDR3 DNA: TGTGCCATCAGCCGTGGAAACACCATATATTTT.

The chain has TRBV10-1 and TRBJ2-3; D is possibly TRBD2 (7 bases). Trimming shortened V by 2 bases and J by 0 bases, and 9 bases separated the two germline ends. This CDR3 is 15 amino acids long. Germline V gene lookup returns CDR1 WNHNN and CDR2 SYGVQD (reference sequence). CDR3 sequence: CASSEGGASTDTQYF. DNA for the CDR3: TGCGCCAGCAGTGAGGGGGGGGCGAGCACAGATACGCAGTATTTT.

As concerns this clonotype: This may be a read error, as it is one base from a much larger clone. V usage is TRBV28 and J usage is TRBJ2-2; tentative D call: TRBD1 (5 bases). Trimming stripped 5 bases from V and 4 bases from J, with 5 bases between. The CDR3 spans 12 residues. The V gene's germline CDR1 is MDHEN and CDR2 SYDVKM. CDR3 in DNA: TGTGCCAGCAGTGGGGCCACCGGGGAGCTGTTTTTT. Its translation: CASSGATGELFF.

The chain uses TRBV12-3 or TRBV12-4 and TRBJ1-5; the D gene is possibly TRBD1 (5 bases). The CDR3 has 17 residues. The V and J ends lost 5 bases and 6 bases respectively, with 23 bases between them. This chain's CDR3 is CASSVFPPGPTVQPQHF. The CDR3 nucleotides are TGTGCCAGCAGTGTGTTTCCTCCGGGACCGACGGTTCAGCCCCAGCATTTT.

This chain uses TRBV19 with TRBJ2-5; no clear D. The CDR3 totals 13 residues. Trimming cost V 3 bases and J 5 bases, with 10 bases left between them. Germline CDR1 and CDR2: LNHDA and SQIVND (reference sequence). DNA for the CDR3: TGTGCCAGTAGTATGGCTAGAAGGGAGACCCAGTACTTC. Its protein is CASSMARRETQYF.

This chain uses TRBV4-3 with TRBJ1-6, with D possibly being TRBD1 (5 bases). Germline V gives CDR1 LGHNA, CDR2 YSLEER. CDR3 length: 17 amino acids. V was clipped by 0 bases and J by 6 bases, with 15 bases between them. The CDR3 loop is CASSQDSRGGSNSPLHF. CDR3 nucleotides: TGCGCCAGCAGCCAAGATAGTCGTGGGGGTAGTAATTCACCCCTCCACTTT.

This clonotype was recorded a few times. CDR3 DNA: TGTGCCAGCAGTCCCGGGATAGACCTTTCAGGTGCTTTCTTT. Translated: CASSPGIDLSGAFF. This rearrangement joins TRBV12-3 or TRBV12-4 to TRBJ1-1; no reliable D call. The V gene lost 5 bases and the J gene lost 11 bases, with 21 bases spanning the gap. The CDR3 is 14 residues long.

This clonotype was observed at least ten times. The chain employs TRBV28 and TRBJ1-4, with TRBD1 as a possible D gene (5 bases). The CDR3 is made up of 14 amino acids. V was pared by 3 bases and J by 8 bases, with 13 bases between. CDR1 and CDR2 from the germline V gene are MDHEN and SYDVKM. CDR3 region: CASSFGSGPEKLFF. The CDR3, as DNA: TGTGCCAGCAGTTTCGGGTCGGGGCCGGAAAAACTGTTTTTT.

This clonotype was counted many times. The rearrangement uses TRBV11-2 and TRBJ2-2; D unresolved. Germline values: CDR1 SGHAT, CDR2 FQNNGV. The CDR3 totals 15 residues. Trimming cost V 1 base and J 0 bases, with 6 bases left between them. The DNA of the CDR3 is TGTGCCAGCAGCTTAGTCGGAGCGAACACCGGGGAGCTGTTTTTT. As protein: CASSLVGANTGELFF.

There are many counts of this clonotype. The CDR3 sequence: CASSLGGGGTYEQYF. CDR3 nucleotide sequence: TGCGCCAGCAGCTTGGGGGGTGGCGGTACCTACGAGCAGTACTTC. The gene calls are TRBV5-1 and TRBJ2-7; no firm D call. This CDR3 comprises 15 residues. V was shortened by 0 bases and J by 2 bases, with 12 bases between the two germline ends. The germline CDR1 and CDR2 sequences are SGHRS and YFSETQ.

The rearrangement joins TRBV4-1 to TRBJ1-5; TRBD1 aligns across 8 bases. Per germline, CDR1 MGHRA and CDR2 YSYEKL. CDR3 size: 17 residues. V gave up 6 bases and J gave up 2 bases; unmatched junction bases: 12. CDR3 sequence: CASSPSLDRGGNQPQHF. Written as DNA, the CDR3 is TGCGCCAGCAGTCCATCCCTAGACAGGGGTGGCAATCAGCCCCAGCATTTT.

The chain links TRBV19 to TRBJ2-7; 13 nucleotides line up with TRBD2. This CDR3 region has 15 residues. From germline, CDR1 is LNHDA and CDR2 SQIVND (reference sequence). Trimming took 8 bases from V and 0 from J; bases not matched to a gene: 4. CDR3 protein: CASGTSGKSSYEQYF. The CDR3 bases are TGTGCCAGTGGGACTAGCGGGAAGAGCTCCTACGAGCAGTACTTC.

Ten or more counts support this clonotype. The chain carries TRBV2 and TRBJ2-7; D not resolved. The ends were cut back, 2 bases at V and 3 bases at J, with 8 bases in the middle. The CDR3 contains 13 residues. Germline V gives CDR1 SNHLY, CDR2 FYNNEI. In DNA form, the CDR3 reads TGTGCCAGCAGTGAATTGATCAGCTACGAGCAGTACTTC. Its translation is CASSELISYEQYF.

The V gene is TRBV10-2, the J gene TRBJ2-3, with 7 bases identical to TRBD1. The CDR3 is 14 residues long. Trimming took 5 bases from V and 5 from J; bases not matched to a gene: 7. Per germline, CDR1 WSHSY and CDR2 SAAADI. The CDR3 DNA follows: TGCGCCAGCAGTCGGACAGGTCCGAAAGATACGCAGTATTTT. It encodes CASSRTGPKDTQYF.

This clonotype was seen at least ten times. This sequence joins TRBV7-2 and TRBJ2-5; 10 bases match TRBD2. The CDR3 is made up of 16 amino acids. After removal of 0 bases from V and 2 bases from J, the junction contained 3 bases not matched to a gene. The germline V gene encodes CDR1 SGHTA and CDR2 FQGNSA. CDR3 in DNA: TGTGCCAGCAGCTTAGCGTCTAGCGGGGGACAAGAGACCCAGTACTTC. Translation: CASSLASSGGQETQYF.

The sample holds many counts of this clonotype. The chain has TRBV6-1 and TRBJ1-4, with 7 bases aligning to TRBD1. The germline V gene has CDR1 MNHNS and CDR2 SASEGT. V dropped 3 bases and J dropped 5; count of bases not matched to a gene: 6. The CDR3 runs to 15 residues. The CDR3 reads CASSDTTGVNEKLFF. The DNA for the CDR3 is TGTGCCAGCAGTGACACTACAGGGGTGAATGAAAAACTGTTTTTT.

The genes are TRBV19 and TRBJ2-1; 7 bases map to TRBD2. The CDR3 consists of 16 residues. The V and J ends lost 7 bases and 5 bases, in that order; junction bases with no gene match: 14. The germline CDR1 and CDR2 sequences are LNHDA and SQIVND (reference sequence). The CDR3 region has the DNA TGTGCCAGTACCCCGGGGGGAAATAGCGACAACAATGAGCAGTTCTTC. Translating it yields CASTPGGNSDNNEQFF.

The chain employs TRBV9 and TRBJ1-3; D is ambiguous. Germline lookup yields CDR1 SGDLS and CDR2 YYNGEE. Trimming left V 3 bases short and J 3 bases short, with 19 bases between. CDR3 length: 17 amino acids. CDR3 sequence reads: CASSDNPDGLGGNTIYF. CDR3 sequence (DNA): TGTGCCAGCAGCGATAATCCCGACGGCCTGGGTGGAAACACCATATATTTT.

This clonotype was recorded many times. This rearrangement joins TRBV6-1 to TRBJ2-5, with D possibly TRBD1 on 6 matching bases. Germline CDR1 is MNHNS and CDR2 is SASEGT. The V end lost 2 bases, the J end lost 5 bases, and 12 bases lay between the germline ends. The CDR3 totals 14 residues. CDR3 region: CASSEYRVGETQYF. CDR3 coding DNA: TGTGCCAGCAGTGAATACAGGGTGGGGGAGACCCAGTACTTC.

Concerning this clonotype: This may be a read error: a much more frequent sequence differs by one nucleotide. V and J are TRBV2 and TRBJ1-6; D uncertain. Germline loops: CDR1 SNHLY, CDR2 FYNNEI. The CDR3 length is 15 residues. With 7 bases removed from V and 0 bases from J, the gap between germline ends came to 10 bases. This chain's CDR3 is CASTSGSSYNSPLHF. As DNA, the CDR3 is TGTGCCAGCACGAGCGGGAGCTCCTATAATTCACCCCTCCACTTT.

The chain has TRBV6-5 and TRBJ2-7; TRBD2 might be the D (5 bases). Trimming left V 0 bases short and J 2 bases short, with 14 bases between. Per the germline V gene, CDR1 is MNHEY and CDR2 is SVGAGI. The CDR3 totals 16 residues. The CDR3 nucleotides are TGTGCCAGCAGTTACTCATCCAGCGGAGCGGCCTACGAGCAGTACTTC. Protein sequence: CASSYSSSGAAYEQYF.

At least ten counts were recorded for this clonotype. The genes are TRBV6-1 and TRBJ1-1; 10 bases match TRBD1. There are 16 residues in the CDR3. Germline loops: CDR1 MNHNS, CDR2 SASEGT. Trimming cost V 4 bases and J 3 bases; bases outside gene matches: 8. The CDR3 spells CASSADAGTGDTEAFF. The DNA of the CDR3 is TGTGCCAGCAGTGCCGACGCCGGGACAGGGGACACTGAAGCTTTCTTT.

As concerns this clonotype: A much larger clone sits a single nucleotide away, making a read error possible. This chain links TRBV28 with TRBJ2-7; possible D gene TRBD1, 6 bases. The V end lost 6 bases, the J end lost 5 bases, and 23 bases lay between the germline ends. CDR3 length: 16 amino acids. Germline assignment: CDR1 MDHEN and CDR2 SYDVKM. CDR3 coding DNA: TGTGCCAGCAGGCGAGGACAGTCAAATCCCCCTCACGAGCAGTACTTC. This sequence encodes CASRRGQSNPPHEQYF.

The J gene is TRBJ2-1, the V gene TRBV5-1; 12 bases map to TRBD2. CDR1 and CDR2 (germline): SGHRS, YFSETQ. The CDR3 is 15 residues long. V gave up 4 bases and J gave up 8 bases; unmatched junction bases: 7. DNA for the CDR3: TGCGCCAGCAGCCCTACTAGCGGGAGGAGGTATGAGCAGTTCTTC. It translates to CASSPTSGRRYEQFF.

The J gene is TRBJ1-5, the V gene TRBV20-1; tentatively, D is TRBD1 (5 bases). Germline loops: CDR1 DFQATT, CDR2 SNEGSKA (reference sequence). The V and J ends lost 3 bases and 11 bases respectively, with 17 bases between them. This CDR3 has 13 amino acids. The CDR3 reads CSASPQTGSSQHF. DNA for the CDR3: TGCAGTGCTAGCCCTCAAACAGGTTCTTCCCAGCATTTT.